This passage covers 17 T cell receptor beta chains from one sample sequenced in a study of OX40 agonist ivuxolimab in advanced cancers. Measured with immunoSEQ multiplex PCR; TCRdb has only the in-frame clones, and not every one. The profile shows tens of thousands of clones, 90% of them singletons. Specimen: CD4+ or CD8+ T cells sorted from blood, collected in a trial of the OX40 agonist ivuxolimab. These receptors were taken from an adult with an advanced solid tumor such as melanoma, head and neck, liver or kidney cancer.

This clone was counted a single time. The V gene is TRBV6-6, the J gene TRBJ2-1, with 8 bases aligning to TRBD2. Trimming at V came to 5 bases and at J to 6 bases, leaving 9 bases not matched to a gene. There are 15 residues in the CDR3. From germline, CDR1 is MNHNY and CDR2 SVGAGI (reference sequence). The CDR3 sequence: CASSDGTSAGNEQFF. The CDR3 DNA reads TGTGCCAGCAGTGACGGGACTAGTGCAGGCAATGAGCAGTTCTTC.

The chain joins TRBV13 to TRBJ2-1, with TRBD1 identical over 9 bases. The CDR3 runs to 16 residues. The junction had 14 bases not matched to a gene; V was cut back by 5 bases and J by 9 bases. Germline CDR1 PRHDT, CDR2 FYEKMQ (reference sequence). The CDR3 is CASSTPDRGDASEQFF. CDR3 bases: TGTGCCAGCAGCACCCCGGACAGGGGAGATGCAAGTGAGCAGTTCTTC.

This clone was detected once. Here the CDR3 DNA reads TGCGCCAGCAGCCTAGGAGCCGCCAGCTCTGGAAACACCATATATTTT. Its protein product is CASSLGAASSGNTIYF. V gene TRBV4-3 combines with J gene TRBJ1-3; D not certain. Trimming pared 4 bases from V and 0 bases from J, leaving 13 bases between. Germline loops: CDR1 LGHNA, CDR2 YSLEER. The CDR3 contains 16 residues.

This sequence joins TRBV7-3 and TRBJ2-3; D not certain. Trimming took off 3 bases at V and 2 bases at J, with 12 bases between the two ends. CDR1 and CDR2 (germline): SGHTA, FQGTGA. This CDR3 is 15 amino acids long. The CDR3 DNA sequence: TGTGCCAGCAGCTTGCTTAGTGGGCCCACAGATACGCAGTATTTT. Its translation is CASSLLSGPTDTQYF.

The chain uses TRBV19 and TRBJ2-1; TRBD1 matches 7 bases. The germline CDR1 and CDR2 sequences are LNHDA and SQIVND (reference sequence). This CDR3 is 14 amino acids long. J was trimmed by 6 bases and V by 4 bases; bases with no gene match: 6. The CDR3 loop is CASSTRRQGNEQFF. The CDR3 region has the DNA TGTGCCAGTAGTACCCGACGACAGGGCAATGAGCAGTTCTTC.

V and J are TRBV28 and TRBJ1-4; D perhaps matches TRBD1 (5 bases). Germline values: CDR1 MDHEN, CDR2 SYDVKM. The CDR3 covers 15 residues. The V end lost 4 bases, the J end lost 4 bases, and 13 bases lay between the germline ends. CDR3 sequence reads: CASSSWGGGNEKLFF. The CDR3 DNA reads TGTGCCAGCAGTTCCTGGGGTGGGGGTAATGAAAAACTGTTTTTT.

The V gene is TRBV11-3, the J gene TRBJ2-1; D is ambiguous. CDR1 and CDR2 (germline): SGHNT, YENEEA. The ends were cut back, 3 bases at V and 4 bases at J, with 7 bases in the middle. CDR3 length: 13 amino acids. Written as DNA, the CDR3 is TGTGCCAGCAGCTTTCCCCCGTACAATGAGCAGTTCTTC. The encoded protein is CASSFPPYNEQFF.

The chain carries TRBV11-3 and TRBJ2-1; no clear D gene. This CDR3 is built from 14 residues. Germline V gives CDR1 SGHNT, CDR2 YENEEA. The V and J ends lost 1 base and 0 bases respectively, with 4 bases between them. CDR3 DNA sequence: TGTGCCAGCAGCTTAGGATACTCCTACAATGAGCAGTTCTTC. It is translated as CASSLGYSYNEQFF.

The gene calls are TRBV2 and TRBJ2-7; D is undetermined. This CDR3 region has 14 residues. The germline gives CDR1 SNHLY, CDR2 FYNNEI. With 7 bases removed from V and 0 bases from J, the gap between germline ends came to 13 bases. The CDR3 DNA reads TGTGCCAGCATTGGACCTACTTACTCCTACGAGCAGTACTTC. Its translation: CASIGPTYSYEQYF.

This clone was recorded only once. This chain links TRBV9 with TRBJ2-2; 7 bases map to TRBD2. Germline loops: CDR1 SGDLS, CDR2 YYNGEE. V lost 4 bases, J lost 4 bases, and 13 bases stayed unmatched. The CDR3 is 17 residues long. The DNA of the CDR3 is TGTGCCAGCAGCCCATCGACTAGCCAAGGTCGCACCGGGGAGCTGTTTTTT. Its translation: CASSPSTSQGRTGELFF.

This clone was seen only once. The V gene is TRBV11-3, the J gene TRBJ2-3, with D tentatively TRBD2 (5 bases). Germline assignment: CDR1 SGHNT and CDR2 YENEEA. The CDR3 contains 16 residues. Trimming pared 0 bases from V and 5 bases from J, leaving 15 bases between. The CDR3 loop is CASSLDGSGNQDTQYF. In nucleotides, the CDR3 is TGTGCCAGCAGCTTAGATGGGTCGGGAAATCAAGATACGCAGTATTTT.

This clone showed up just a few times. The CDR3 DNA reads TGTGCCAGCAGTTCACTCTCGGGACAGCCCTATGGCTACACCTTC. Its translation is CASSSLSGQPYGYTF. This sequence joins TRBV28 and TRBJ1-2; 7 nucleotides line up with TRBD1. The CDR3 sequence is 15 residues long. In germline, CDR1 is MDHEN, CDR2 SYDVKM. V shed 4 bases, J shed 4 bases, and the junction held 9 bases outside the gene matches.

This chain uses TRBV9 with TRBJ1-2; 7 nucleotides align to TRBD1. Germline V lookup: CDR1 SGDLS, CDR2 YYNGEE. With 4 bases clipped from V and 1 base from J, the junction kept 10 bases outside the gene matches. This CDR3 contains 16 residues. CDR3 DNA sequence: TGTGCCAGCAGCTCTGGGGACAGCCGAGGTAACTATGGCTACACCTTC. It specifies CASSSGDSRGNYGYTF.

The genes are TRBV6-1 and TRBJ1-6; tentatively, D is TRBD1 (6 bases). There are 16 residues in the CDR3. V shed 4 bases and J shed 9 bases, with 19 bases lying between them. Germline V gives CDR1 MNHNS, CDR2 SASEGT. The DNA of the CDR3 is TGTGCCAGCAGTGGGGGGCAGGGCCGAAAGGGTTCACCCCTCCACTTT. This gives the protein CASSGGQGRKGSPLHF.

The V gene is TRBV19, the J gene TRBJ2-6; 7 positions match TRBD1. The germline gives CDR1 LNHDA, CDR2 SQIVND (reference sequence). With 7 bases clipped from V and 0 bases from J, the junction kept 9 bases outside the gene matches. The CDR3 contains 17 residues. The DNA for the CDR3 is TGTGCCAGTACCTCACCCGGGACAGCCTCTGGGGCCAACGTCCTGACTTTC. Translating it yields CASTSPGTASGANVLTF.

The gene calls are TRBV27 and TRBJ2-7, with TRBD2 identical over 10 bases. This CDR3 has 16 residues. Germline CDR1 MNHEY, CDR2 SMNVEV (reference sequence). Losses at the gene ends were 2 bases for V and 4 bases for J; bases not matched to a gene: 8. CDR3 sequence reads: CASSLNPSLAGYEQYF. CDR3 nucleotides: TGTGCCAGCAGTTTAAATCCTTCACTAGCGGGATACGAGCAGTACTTC.

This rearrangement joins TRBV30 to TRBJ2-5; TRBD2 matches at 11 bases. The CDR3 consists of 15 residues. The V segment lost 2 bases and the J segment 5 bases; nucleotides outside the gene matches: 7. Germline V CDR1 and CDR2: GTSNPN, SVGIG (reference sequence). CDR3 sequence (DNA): TGTGCCTGGAGTTCCACTAGCGGGAGAGGGGAGACCCAGTACTTC. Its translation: CAWSSTSGRGETQYF.